This paragraph covers one T cell receptor beta chain sequence. Its antigen is undetermined. Data came from immunoSEQ multiplex PCR; TCRdb stores just in-frame clones and leaves some out. The sample comprises fewer than 30,000 clones, roughly 94% of which are singletons, and 2.7% rests with the top ten. This sample is drawn from a study of chemoradiotherapy in HPV16-positive cancers. Study-wide results and limits: Candidate HPV-specific clones and E7-related TCR motifs grew in tumor during treatment. Better recurrence-free survival went with HPV-responsive T-cell expansion in HPV16-positive patients.

From germline, CDR1 is PRHDT and CDR2 FYEKMQ (reference sequence). This CDR3 spans 14 amino acids. The J segment lost 7 bases and the V segment lost 6 bases, leaving 8 bases of the junction unmatched. Sample collection occurred from a patient who underwent chemoradiotherapy. The receptor comes from a human donor with HPV-associated anogenital cancer. The genes are TRBV13 and TRBJ2-1, with TRBD1 identical over 8 bases. CDR3 sequence (DNA): TGTGCCAGCAGGATTGGACAGGGTGGAAATGAGCAGTTCTTC. This gives the protein CASRIGQGGNEQFF.